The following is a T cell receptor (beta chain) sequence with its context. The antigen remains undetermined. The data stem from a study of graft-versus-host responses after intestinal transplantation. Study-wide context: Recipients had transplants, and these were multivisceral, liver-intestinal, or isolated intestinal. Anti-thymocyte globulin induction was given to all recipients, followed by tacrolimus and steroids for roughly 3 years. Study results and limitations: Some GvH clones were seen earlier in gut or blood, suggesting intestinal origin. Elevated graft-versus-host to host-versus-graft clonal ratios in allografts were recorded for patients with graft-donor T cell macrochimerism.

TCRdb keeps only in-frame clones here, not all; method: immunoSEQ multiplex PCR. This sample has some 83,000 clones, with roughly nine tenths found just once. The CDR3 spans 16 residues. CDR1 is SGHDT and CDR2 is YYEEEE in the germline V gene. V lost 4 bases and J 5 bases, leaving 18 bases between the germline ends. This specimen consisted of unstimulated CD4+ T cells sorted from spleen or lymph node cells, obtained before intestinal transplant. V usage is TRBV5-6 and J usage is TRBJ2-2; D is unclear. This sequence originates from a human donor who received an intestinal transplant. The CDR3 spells CASSALFSLQTGELFF. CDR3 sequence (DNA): TGTGCCAGCAGCGCGCTCTTTTCCCTCCAAACCGGGGAGCTGTTTTTT.